The source of this T cell receptor beta chain is a study of blood T cells in healthy people across ages. General study points: Diversity was higher, and naive CD4+ cells more numerous, in long-lived donors than in aged donors.

In regard to this clonotype: Its antigen is unidentified.

V lost 7 bases to trimming and J lost 1 base; unmatched junction nucleotides: 7. CDR1 MDHEN and CDR2 SYDVKM come from the germline V gene. This CDR3 has 15 residues. Alongside a J-beta primer mix, a sample-barcoded 5' primer served in a second PCR lasting about 7 to 12 cycles. With 12 random nucleotides, a template-switch adaptor tagged each individual cDNA molecule. All samples yielded 3 million or more CDR3-containing paired-end reads. TCRdb reprocessed the 5' RACE reads via MiXCR and lists one record per CDR3 protein. The sample includes approximately 900,000 distinct CDR3 sequences, 40% to 60% of them seen just once. Peripheral blood, roughly 11 milliliters per donor, was collected.

Sequencing was done on a sample of blood. The receptor was isolated from a man younger than 40 in good health. The genes are TRBV28 and TRBJ2-1, with 7 nucleotides matching TRBD2. As DNA, the CDR3 is TGTGCCAGCAAGGGAAGCGGGGCGTCCTACAATGAGCAGTTCTTC. Translating gives CASKGSGASYNEQFF.